This T cell receptor beta chain was observed in a study of T cell responses to AZD1222 COVID-19 vaccine. As regards this clone: Its target is not known.

Germline-derived CDR1 and CDR2 are ENHRY and SYGVKD. V shed 6 bases, J shed 2 bases, and the junction held 4 bases outside the gene matches. This CDR3 has 14 amino acids. Produced via immunoSEQ multiplex PCR; TCRdb's table is partial and in-frame only. Here the sample spans more than 50,000 clones, about nine tenths being singletons. The study's findings and limits: When two AZD1222 doses had been given, Spike-specific TCR breadth and depth rose.

The sequencing here drew on peripheral blood, taken 28 days after the second AZD1222 dose. The origin of this receptor is an adult who received the AZD1222 COVID-19 vaccine. The genes are TRBV10-3 and TRBJ2-7; 10 bases match TRBD1. CDR3 sequence: CAISPGQGTYEQYF. CDR3 bases: TGTGCCATCAGCCCGGGACAGGGGACCTACGAGCAGTACTTC.